These T cell receptor beta chains were read from a single sample in a study of cytotoxic CD8 clonotypes in ibrutinib-treated CLL. Using immunoSEQ multiplex PCR, the repertoire was profiled, and TCRdb retains in-frame clones only, with some absent. The data show approximately 150,000 clones, about 88% seen once. Specimen: PBMCs, collected at disease progression, from a patient treated with ibrutinib. Receptors were obtained from a human donor with chronic lymphocytic leukemia. Each CDR3 is given with its conserved first and last residue. The order of the fields is V gene, clone size, J gene, D gene, CDR3 length, CDR3 protein, CDR3 DNA. The D gene is left open where the match is weak. Expanded clones are given a class, and other clones once, few, many or no size at all.

>TRBV6-1|NA|TRBJ2-3|TRBD2|14
CATNSGRLPDTQYF
TGTGCCACCAACAGCGGGAGGTTGCCAGATACGCAGTATTTT
>TRBV6-5|once|TRBJ1-1|TRBD1|15
CASSFHRGRGTEAFF
TGTGCCAGCAGTTTTCACAGGGGGCGCGGAACTGAAGCTTTCTTT
>TRBV5-1|NA|TRBJ2-5|NA|14
CASSADSLGETQYF
TGCGCCAGCAGCGCAGACAGCCTTGGGGAGACCCAGTACTTC
>TRBV15|NA|TRBJ1-5|NA|15
CATSGEAGKGQPQHF
TGTGCCACCAGCGGGGAGGCAGGGAAGGGACAGCCCCAGCATTTT
>TRBV2|NA|TRBJ2-3|TRBD1|14
CASKETGGTDTQYF
TGTGCCAGCAAGGAGACAGGGGGGACAGATACGCAGTATTTT
>TRBV7-2|once|TRBJ2-7|TRBD2|15
CASSPRASGSSEQYF
TGTGCCAGCAGCCCTCGGGCTAGCGGGAGCTCCGAGCAGTACTTC
>TRBV5-6|few|TRBJ2-6|NA|15
CASSFRLPGANVLTF
TGTGCCAGCAGCTTCCGCCTTCCTGGGGCCAACGTCCTGACTTTC
>TRBV6-5|NA|TRBJ1-2|NA|14
CASSYSVEIYGYTF
TGTGCCAGCAGTTACTCTGTAGAAATCTATGGCTACACCTTC
>TRBV29-1|NA|TRBJ2-1|NA|13
CSGQRSGGNEQFF
TGCAGCGGACAGAGGTCCGGAGGGAATGAGCAGTTCTTC
>TRBV19|NA|TRBJ2-1|NA|14
CASSQLGPYNEQFF
TGTGCCAGTAGTCAACTAGGACCCTACAATGAGCAGTTCTTC
>TRBV5-1|NA|TRBJ2-3|NA|14
CASTSGDSTDTQYF
TGCGCCAGCACCTCGGGGGACAGCACAGATACGCAGTATTTT
>TRBV27|few|TRBJ1-5|NA|13
CASSSTLHQPQHF
TGTGCCAGCAGTTCAACTCTTCATCAGCCCCAGCATTTT
>TRBV19|NA|TRBJ2-7|NA|16
CASSIGKGQGSYEQYF
TGTGCCAGTAGTATAGGTAAAGGGCAGGGGTCCTACGAGCAGTACTTC
>TRBV9|NA|TRBJ2-3|TRBD2|15
CASSAGLAGADTQYF
TGTGCCAGCAGCGCCGGACTAGCGGGAGCGGATACGCAGTATTTT
>TRBV5-1|few|TRBJ1-3|NA|14
CASSLAGAGNTIYF
TGCGCCAGCAGCTTGGCAGGGGCTGGAAACACCATATATTTT
>TRBV5-6|NA|TRBJ2-1|NA|17
CASSFDIGHIPYNEQFF
TGTGCCAGCAGCTTTGATATAGGACACATACCCTACAATGAGCAGTTCTTC
>TRBV7-2|NA|TRBJ2-5|TRBD2|15
CASSLEGGSEETQYF
TGTGCCAGCAGCTTAGAAGGCGGGAGTGAAGAGACCCAGTACTTC
>TRBV7-2|NA|TRBJ1-2|NA|10
CASSLSGYTF
TGTGCCAGCAGCTTAAGTGGCTACACCTTC
>TRBV10-3|NA|TRBJ2-1|TRBD2|19
CAIRAGTSGRAGYDNEQFF
TGTGCCATCAGGGCCGGGACTAGCGGGAGGGCTGGGTATGACAATGAGCAGTTCTTC
>TRBV7-2|NA|TRBJ2-3|NA|13
CASSRPGTDTQYF
TGTGCCAGCAGCCGTCCCGGGACAGATACGCAGTATTTT
>TRBV9|NA|TRBJ2-4|TRBD2|18
CASSGPRLAGESGSIQYF
TGTGCCAGCAGCGGCCCCAGACTAGCGGGAGAGTCGGGGAGCATTCAGTACTTC
>TRBV4-1|NA|TRBJ2-1|TRBD2|16
CASSQDRLASYNEQFF
TGCGCCAGCAGCCAAGATCGACTAGCTTCCTACAATGAGCAGTTCTTC
>TRBV29-1|NA|TRBJ2-1|TRBD2|15
CSVRTRGGKLNEQFF
TGCAGCGTTCGGACCCGGGGAGGGAAACTGAATGAGCAGTTCTTC
>TRBV10-1|few|TRBJ1-3|NA|16
CASTHAGRLSGNTIYF
TGCGCCAGCACTCACGCTGGACGACTCTCTGGAAACACCATATATTTT
>TRBV13|NA|TRBJ2-7|TRBD2|16
CASSLGSSGRAYEQYF
TGTGCCAGCAGCTTAGGTTCTAGCGGGAGGGCATACGAGCAGTACTTC
>TRBV15|many|TRBJ1-5|TRBD1|18
CATSRDLSGQGRNQPQHF
TGTGCCACCAGCAGAGATCTGTCCGGACAGGGTCGTAATCAGCCCCAGCATTTT
>TRBV9|NA|TRBJ2-4|NA|15
CASSGNDRYRQIQYF
TGTGCCAGCAGCGGGAACGACAGATACCGACAAATTCAGTACTTC
>TRBV28|once|TRBJ1-5|NA|15
CASSRRSGLDQPQHF
TGTGCCAGCAGCCGCCGTTCAGGGTTAGATCAGCCCCAGCATTTT
>TRBV2|NA|TRBJ2-7|NA|14
CASRQTGNPYEQYF
TGTGCCAGCAGGCAGACAGGTAATCCCTACGAGCAGTACTTC
>TRBV7-9|NA|TRBJ2-7|TRBD2|15
CASSVGLADSYEQYF
TGTGCCAGCAGCGTAGGACTAGCGGACTCCTACGAGCAGTACTTC
>TRBV6-1|NA|TRBJ1-3|NA|15
CASSARDFSGNTIYF
TGTGCCAGCAGTGCCCGGGATTTCTCTGGAAACACCATATATTTT
>TRBV19|NA|TRBJ2-2|TRBD1|15
CASSEGTGFTGELFF
TGTGCCAGTAGTGAAGGGACAGGGTTCACCGGGGAGCTGTTTTTT
>TRBV6-1|NA|TRBJ2-3|NA|12
CASSRMGDTQYF
TGTGCCAGCAGCAGAATGGGAGATACGCAGTATTTT
>TRBV7-2|NA|TRBJ2-1|TRBD1|14
CASSRQTGKEQQFF
TGTGCCAGCAGTCGGCAGACAGGGAAGGAACAACAGTTCTTC
>TRBV9|NA|TRBJ2-1|TRBD2|16
CASSLGLAGGGSEQFF
TGTGCCAGCAGCCTCGGACTAGCGGGGGGTGGTAGTGAGCAGTTCTTC
>TRBV27|NA|TRBJ2-6|NA|16
CASMRRAAAGANVLTF
TGTGCCAGCATGAGGAGGGCTGCTGCTGGGGCCAACGTCCTGACTTTC
>TRBV28|NA|TRBJ2-7|TRBD1|15
CAIRPVDRGQDEQYF
TGTGCCATACGTCCCGTAGACAGGGGGCAAGACGAGCAGTACTTC
>TRBV18|NA|TRBJ1-5|TRBD1|16
CASSATGFGANQPQHF
TGTGCCAGCTCAGCGACAGGGTTTGGGGCAAATCAGCCCCAGCATTTT
>TRBV7-9|NA|TRBJ2-3|TRBD1|16
CASSPGRGQSTDTQYF
TGTGCCAGCAGCCCTGGCAGGGGGCAATCCACAGATACGCAGTATTTT